The 8 T cell receptor beta chains in this list originate from one sample, sequenced in a study of T cells after somatic rescue of genetic block. Assay: immunoSEQ multiplex PCR; the TCRdb copy retains only in-frame clones and omits some. The sample holds 80,000 to 100,000 clones, approximately 90% seen once. Sequencing was done on a sample of peripheral blood mononuclear cells (PBMCs). The source is a woman between 18 and 29 years old.

The V gene is TRBV28, the J gene TRBJ1-5, with D unresolved. Trimming cost V 7 bases and J 3 bases, with 19 bases left between them. The CDR3 totals 16 residues. The V gene's germline CDR1 is MDHEN and CDR2 SYDVKM. CDR3 bases: TGTGCCAGCACCCCTACCAGGTTTCCGTACAATCAGCCCCAGCATTTT. Its protein is CASTPTRFPYNQPQHF.

J is TRBJ1-1 and V is TRBV5-5; tentative D call: TRBD1 (6 bases). The CDR3 spans 15 residues. The ends were cut back, 4 bases at V and 3 bases at J, with 16 bases in the middle. CDR1 and CDR2 from the germline V gene are SGHKS and YYEKEE (reference sequence). The CDR3: CASSGRDTSYTEAFF. CDR3 DNA: TGTGCCAGCAGCGGGCGGGACACCTCTTACACTGAAGCTTTCTTT.

V usage is TRBV29-1 and J usage is TRBJ1-2; D remains ambiguous. Germline assignment: CDR1 SQVTM and CDR2 ANQGSEA. Trimming pared 6 bases from V and 6 bases from J, leaving 23 bases between. The CDR3 totals 15 residues. The CDR3 region has the DNA TGCAGCGTAGCTTATACCGACGGCGCTCCGGATGGCTACACCTTC. It codes for CSVAYTDGAPDGYTF.

The chain couples TRBV30 to TRBJ2-1; TRBD2 matches at 11 bases. Per germline, CDR1 GTSNPN and CDR2 SVGIG (reference sequence). The CDR3 consists of 14 residues. Trimming cost V 3 bases and J 4 bases; bases outside gene matches: 2. The CDR3 nucleotides read TGTGCCTGGAGGACTAGCGGGAAATACAATGAGCAGTTCTTC. It encodes CAWRTSGKYNEQFF.

The chain joins TRBV28 to TRBJ2-5; 7 nucleotides match TRBD2. V was pared by 8 bases and J by 1 base, with 4 bases of the junction left unmatched. The CDR3 is 13 amino acids. CDR1 is MDHEN, CDR2 SYDVKM, per germline. The CDR3 nucleotides read TGTGCCAGCGGGGGGGTACCCCAAGAGACCCAGTACTTC. This codes for CASGGVPQETQYF. Complete variable domain (other parts from reference TRBV28 and TRBJ2-5): DVKVTQSSRYLVKRTGEKVFLECVQDMDHENMFWYRQDPGLGLRLIYFSYDVKMKEKGDIPEGYSVSREKKERFSLILESASTNQTSMYLCASGGVPQETQYFGPGTRLLVL.

V gene TRBV2 combines with J gene TRBJ1-2; D might be TRBD1 (5 bases). Germline V gives CDR1 SNHLY, CDR2 FYNNEI. The CDR3 has 14 amino acids. The V end lost 3 bases, the J end lost 1 base, and 9 bases lay between the germline ends. This CDR3 reads CASSESDSNYGYTF. The CDR3 DNA reads TGTGCCAGCAGTGAGTCAGACAGTAACTATGGCTACACCTTC.

The chain couples TRBV6-1 to TRBJ1-5; no clear D gene. Trimming left V 2 bases short and J 4 bases short, with 0 bases between. CDR3 length: 11 amino acids. In germline, CDR1 is MNHNS, CDR2 SASEGT. CDR3 DNA sequence: TGTGCCAGCAGTGAAAATCAGCCCCAGCATTTT. It translates to CASSENQPQHF.

The genes are TRBV30 and TRBJ1-3; tentatively, D is TRBD1 (6 bases). V was cut by 6 bases and J by 4 bases, with 16 bases left in between. The CDR3 is 14 amino acids. Looked up from germline, CDR1 is GTSNPN and CDR2 is SVGIG (reference sequence). The CDR3 DNA sequence: TGTGCCTGCCGGCCACGGACAGACGGAAACACCATATATTTT. As protein: CACRPRTDGNTIYF.